This T cell receptor (beta chain) originates from a study of blood T cell repertoires in COVID-19. The Seattle patients, enrolled during active infection, were followed longitudinally. The CDR3 spans 16 residues. Trimming removed 4 bases from V and 3 bases from J; junction bases left unmatched: 9. The V gene's germline CDR1 is SGHNT and CDR2 YENEEA. Using immunoSEQ multiplex PCR, the repertoire was profiled, and TCRdb retains in-frame clones only, with some absent. Seen here are around 340,000 clones, around 88% observed once, and the top ten hold less than 9%. The sequence was obtained from a woman in her fifties or sixties with COVID-19, enrolled during active disease. Specimen: peripheral blood. The rearrangement joins TRBV11-3 to TRBJ2-7, with TRBD2 matching 10 bases. Written as DNA, the CDR3 is TGTGCCAGCAGCTCCAGCGGGAGGGTCGTAATCTACGAGCAGTACTTC. It translates to CASSSSGRVVIYEQYF.